A single sample is the source of the 30 T cell receptor beta chains below, sequenced in a study of blood T cell repertoires in COVID-19. Profiling relied on immunoSEQ multiplex PCR, and the TCRdb table lists in-frame clones only, not all of them. The sample lists over 40,000 clones, 86% occurring once. The specimen sequenced was peripheral blood. The receptors here all came from a human donor in a cohort sampled during active COVID-19.

This chain joins TRBV20-1 and TRBJ1-2, with TRBD1 matching over 8 bases. With 6 bases clipped from V and 8 bases from J, the junction kept 5 bases outside the gene matches. Per the germline V gene, CDR1 is DFQATT and CDR2 is SNEGSKA (reference sequence). The CDR3 has 11 amino acids. The CDR3 DNA reads as TGCAGTGCCAGGACAGGGAACGGCTACACCTTC. It is translated as CSARTGNGYTF.

V is TRBV9 and J is TRBJ2-7; 13 nucleotides align to TRBD2. The CDR3 has 15 residues. Unmatched junction bases numbered 5, after V lost 3 bases and J lost 5 bases. Germline CDR1 is SGDLS and CDR2 is YYNGEE. The CDR3 region has the DNA TGTGCCAGCAGCGCCCGGACTAGCGGGGGAAACGAGCAGTACTTC. It yields the protein CASSARTSGGNEQYF.

The chain joins TRBV20-1 to TRBJ1-2, with a tentative D call TRBD1 (5 bases). The CDR3 contains 14 residues. Trimming stripped 3 bases from V and 2 bases from J, with 13 bases between. Germline CDR1 and CDR2: DFQATT and SNEGSKA (reference sequence). CDR3 loop: CSASQGPPNYGYTF. In nucleotides, the CDR3 is TGCAGTGCTAGTCAGGGCCCCCCGAACTATGGCTACACCTTC.

V usage is TRBV5-1 and J usage is TRBJ1-1, with D possibly TRBD1 on 5 matching bases. The V end lost 0 bases, the J end lost 9 bases, and 18 bases lay between the germline ends. The CDR3 sequence is 15 residues long. Germline V CDR1 and CDR2: SGHRS, YFSETQ. This chain's CDR3 is CASSLGGTNSNKAFF. The CDR3 nucleotides read TGCGCCAGCAGCTTGGGGGGCACGAATTCTAATAAAGCTTTCTTT.

This chain joins TRBV4-3 and TRBJ1-4; 8 bases align to TRBD1. The V and J ends lost 0 bases and 8 bases, in that order; junction bases with no gene match: 8. Germline CDR1 and CDR2: LGHNA and YSLEER. The CDR3 consists of 16 residues. The CDR3 DNA is TGCGCCAGCAGCCAAGATCGGGCGACAGGGGCAGAAAAACTGTTTTTT. Translated, it gives CASSQDRATGAEKLFF.

The chain is built from TRBV6-1 and TRBJ2-7; 7 nucleotides line up with TRBD2. Germline V gene sequence: CDR1 MNHNS, CDR2 SASEGT. The CDR3 consists of 14 residues. V lost 3 bases and J lost 3; bases outside the gene matches: 5. CDR3 in DNA: TGTGCCAGCAGTGACAACACGGGAGGCTACGAGCAGTACTTC. Amino acids: CASSDNTGGYEQYF.

By its share, this clone is medium-sized. The chain couples TRBV7-9 to TRBJ2-2, with TRBD2 as a possible D gene (6 bases). Trimming cost V 5 bases and J 3 bases, with 13 bases left between them. This CDR3 region has 15 residues. In germline, CDR1 is SEHNR, CDR2 FQNEAQ (reference sequence). CDR3 nucleotide sequence: TGTGCCAGCAGCCTCCCCGGAGGGGACACCGGGGAGCTGTTTTTT. Encoded protein: CASSLPGGDTGELFF.

The J gene is TRBJ1-4, the V gene TRBV6-4; D may be TRBD1 (5 bases). CDR3 size: 17 residues. V lost 7 bases and J lost 5, with 23 bases in between. The germline V gene has CDR1 MRHNA and CDR2 SNTAGT. In DNA, the CDR3 is TGTGCCAGCATTCGAAGTAACGGGGGGGGTTCAAATGAAAAACTGTTTTTT. This codes for CASIRSNGGGSNEKLFF.

The table lists this clone with a count of one. This chain joins TRBV6-5 and TRBJ2-7; D is possibly TRBD2 (6 bases). CDR1 and CDR2 from the germline V gene are MNHEY and SVGAGI. The CDR3 sequence is 15 residues long. Trimming pared 4 bases from V and 3 bases from J, leaving 16 bases between. CDR3 amino acids: CASSSHSRENYEQYF. For the CDR3, the DNA is TGTGCCAGCAGTTCCCATAGCCGGGAGAACTACGAGCAGTACTTC.

The chain is built from TRBV11-2 and TRBJ2-2; 13 positions agree with TRBD2. V was pared by 5 bases and J by 6 bases, with 6 bases of the junction left unmatched. Germline loops: CDR1 SGHAT, CDR2 FQNNGV. This CDR3 comprises 16 residues. In nucleotides, the CDR3 is TGTGCCAGCAGCCAACTAGCGGGAGGGCCGGCCGGGGAGCTGTTTTTT. Translated: CASSQLAGGPAGELFF. Full variable domain (rest looked up from reference TRBV11-2 and TRBJ2-2): EAGVAQSPRYKIIEKRQSVAFWCNPISGHATLYWYQQILGQGPKLLIQFQNNGVVDDSQLPKDRFSAERLKGVDSTLKIQPAKLEDSAVYLCASSQLAGGPAGELFFGEGSRLTVL.

The chain is built from TRBV6-2 or TRBV6-3 and TRBJ1-1; possibly TRBD1 for D (5 bases). With 5 bases removed from V and 4 bases from J, the gap between germline ends came to 17 bases. Germline loops: CDR1 MNHEY, CDR2 SVGEGT. This CDR3 spans 15 amino acids. The CDR3 DNA follows: TGTGCCAGCAGTGACCTTACAGGAGATTCCACTGAAGCTTTCTTT. This translates into CASSDLTGDSTEAFF.

The V gene is TRBV10-2, the J gene TRBJ1-1; D is perhaps TRBD1 (6 bases). This CDR3 has 14 residues. The V end was cut by 4 bases, the J end by 1 base, with 10 bases between. Germline assignment: CDR1 WSHSY and CDR2 SAAADI. CDR3 bases: TGCGCCAGCAGTGGGACAGACAGGAACACTGAAGCTTTCTTT. Translating it yields CASSGTDRNTEAFF.

V and J are TRBV7-9 and TRBJ1-2; 9 bases are a match to TRBD1. CDR3 size: 12 residues. The J segment lost 13 bases and the V segment lost 5 bases, leaving 8 bases of the junction unmatched. In germline, CDR1 is SEHNR, CDR2 FQNEAQ (reference sequence). CDR3 bases: TGTGCCAGCAGCCCGAAACAGGGGGCCGGCACCTTC. Translating it yields CASSPKQGAGTF.

V is TRBV7-2 and J is TRBJ2-7; the D gene is possibly TRBD1 (7 bases). Looked up from germline, CDR1 is SGHTA and CDR2 is FQGNSA. The CDR3 runs 16 residues. Trimming took off 5 bases at V and 4 bases at J, with 21 bases between the two ends. The CDR3 DNA follows: TGTGCCAGCAGCATACCCTGGGCGGGACAGTTTTACGAGCAGTACTTC. Its translation is CASSIPWAGQFYEQYF.

This clone was counted a single time. The chain carries TRBV5-4 and TRBJ1-4, with TRBD1 as a possible D gene (5 bases). V was cut by 1 base and J by 4 bases, with 8 bases left in between. CDR1 SGHNT and CDR2 YYREEE come from the germline V gene (reference sequence). The CDR3 has 14 amino acids. For the CDR3, the DNA is TGTGCCAGCAGCTTGAAACAGGATAATGAAAAACTGTTTTTT. Translation: CASSLKQDNEKLFF.

V gene TRBV3-1 (or the pseudogene TRBV3-2) combines with J gene TRBJ1-2; TRBD1 aligns across 7 bases. CDR1 LGHDT and CDR2 YNNKEL come from the germline V gene (reference sequence). The CDR3 has 14 amino acids. The V segment lost 1 base and the J segment 5 bases; nucleotides outside the gene matches: 4. The CDR3 loop reads CASSQVDRRYGYTF. For the CDR3, the DNA is TGTGCCAGCAGCCAAGTGGACAGGCGATATGGCTACACCTTC.

This clone was recorded a few times. The chain recombines TRBV5-1 with TRBJ2-3; TRBD2 agrees at 9 bases. CDR1 and CDR2 (germline): SGHRS, YFSETQ. V lost 1 base to trimming and J lost 4 bases; unmatched junction nucleotides: 4. The CDR3 contains 15 residues. CDR3 protein: CASSLLAGESDTQYF. The CDR3 nucleotides are TGCGCCAGCAGCTTGTTAGCGGGGGAATCAGATACGCAGTATTTT.

This clone was seen just once. The chain employs TRBV7-2 and TRBJ2-5; 14 positions match TRBD2. The length of the CDR3 is 17 residues. V shed 5 bases and J 4 bases; nucleotides not matched to a gene: 9. In germline, CDR1 is SGHTA, CDR2 FQGNSA. CDR3 sequence reads: CASSLGLAGGRIETQYF. CDR3 nucleotide sequence: TGTGCCAGCAGCCTAGGACTAGCGGGAGGTAGGATAGAGACCCAGTACTTC.

The chain links TRBV28 to TRBJ2-1; tentative D call: TRBD2 (6 bases). The germline V and J ends were trimmed by 8 bases and 3 bases, with 17 bases remaining between them. CDR1 MDHEN and CDR2 SYDVKM come from the germline V gene. This CDR3 is built from 15 residues. The CDR3 DNA follows: TGTGCCAGCTGTCGGGGACTGACCTACTACAATGAGCAGTTCTTC. Protein: CASCRGLTYYNEQFF.

V gene TRBV19 combines with J gene TRBJ1-2; a weak D match, TRBD1 (5 bases). CDR1 is LNHDA and CDR2 is SQIVND in the germline V gene (reference sequence). CDR3 length: 15 amino acids. The V end was cut by 3 bases, the J end by 2 bases, with 13 bases between. The CDR3 loop reads CASSMGSGGNYGYTF. The CDR3 nucleotides are TGTGCCAGTAGTATGGGGTCCGGGGGAAACTATGGCTACACCTTC. The complete variable domain, with remaining parts taken from reference TRBV19 and TRBJ1-2, reads DGGITQSPKYLFRKEGQNVTLSCEQNLNHDAMYWYRQDPGQGLRLIYYSQIVNDFQKGDIAEGYSVSREKKESFPLTVTSAQKNPTAFYLCASSMGSGGNYGYTFGSGTRLTVV.

This chain uses TRBV7-2 with TRBJ2-7, with 8 bases matching TRBD2. V shed 3 bases and J 1 base; nucleotides not matched to a gene: 5. Per germline, CDR1 SGHTA and CDR2 FQGNSA. The CDR3 is 15 amino acids. The CDR3 here is CASSFSGVRSYEQYF. Written as DNA, the CDR3 is TGTGCCAGCAGCTTTAGCGGGGTTAGATCCTACGAGCAGTACTTC.

The CDR3 region has the DNA TGTGCCAGCAGCTCATCTCAGGGGGCGGCAGGACAGCCCCAGCATTTT. Translating it yields CASSSSQGAAGQPQHF. The rearrangement uses TRBV3-1 (or the pseudogene TRBV3-2) and TRBJ1-5; TRBD1 matches 8 bases. This CDR3 is 16 amino acids long. V was clipped by 5 bases and J by 7 bases; unmatched bases: 13. Looked up from germline, CDR1 is LGHDT and CDR2 is YNNKEL (reference sequence).

Here the CDR3 DNA reads TGTGCCAGCAGCCAAGGGGGGCTTAACACCGGGGAGCTGTTTTTT. It translates to CASSQGGLNTGELFF. The genes are TRBV3-1 (or the pseudogene TRBV3-2) and TRBJ2-2; a possible D gene is TRBD1 (6 bases). CDR1 and CDR2 (germline): LGHDT, YNNKEL (reference sequence). V shed 1 base and J shed 2 bases, with 8 bases lying between them. The CDR3 spans 15 residues.

The J gene is TRBJ1-4, the V gene TRBV5-1, with D perhaps matching TRBD1 (6 bases). Germline CDR1 is SGHRS and CDR2 is YFSETQ. Trimming pared 0 bases from V and 1 base from J, leaving 7 bases between. The CDR3 is 15 residues long. CDR3: CASSLDRETNEKLFF. The CDR3 DNA sequence: TGCGCCAGCAGCTTGGACAGGGAAACTAATGAAAAACTGTTTTTT.

The genes are TRBV18 and TRBJ2-1, with 8 bases matching TRBD2. The CDR3 contains 15 residues. The ends lost 8 bases at V and 4 bases at J; junction bases unmatched: 10. CDR1 and CDR2 (germline): KGHSH, LQKENI. The CDR3 sequence: CASAPKRELYNEQFF. CDR3 in DNA: TGTGCCAGCGCGCCAAAGCGGGAGTTGTACAATGAGCAGTTCTTC.

V is TRBV6-5 and J is TRBJ2-2, with TRBD2 identical over 10 bases. CDR1 and CDR2 from the germline V gene are MNHEY and SVGAGI. The CDR3 is 14 amino acids. The trim removed 7 bases at V and 8 bases at J, leaving 7 bases unmatched. The CDR3: CASNPSGSAGELFF. In nucleotides, the CDR3 is TGTGCCAGCAATCCTAGCGGGAGTGCTGGGGAGCTGTTTTTT.

This sequence joins TRBV18 and TRBJ2-7; no definite D call. Germline assignment: CDR1 KGHSH and CDR2 LQKENI. The CDR3 has 17 residues. V lost 3 bases to trimming and J lost 0 bases, with 18 bases between them. As DNA, the CDR3 is TGTGCCAGCTCACCCGCAAAAGCTTTGAGGAACTCCTACGAGCAGTACTTC. This translates into CASSPAKALRNSYEQYF.

The chain couples TRBV5-1 to TRBJ1-1; D call uncertain. This CDR3 comprises 14 residues. Trimming cost V 0 bases and J 0 bases, with 6 bases left between them. Germline CDR1 SGHRS, CDR2 YFSETQ. The CDR3 region has the DNA TGCGCCAGCAGCTTGGGGCAGATGAACACTGAAGCTTTCTTT. It yields the protein CASSLGQMNTEAFF.

The chain couples TRBV7-9 to TRBJ2-5, with D perhaps matching TRBD2 (6 bases). Germline lookup yields CDR1 SEHNR and CDR2 FQNEAQ (reference sequence). V dropped 5 bases and J dropped 4 bases, with 14 bases sitting between them. The CDR3 totals 14 residues. The CDR3: CASSIPGSRETQYF. Written as DNA, the CDR3 is TGTGCCAGCAGCATTCCCGGGAGCCGAGAGACCCAGTACTTC.

This sequence joins TRBV7-9 and TRBJ1-2; no definite D call. V gave up 2 bases and J gave up 1 base, with 14 bases separating them. Germline CDR1 reads SEHNR; CDR2 reads FQNEAQ (reference sequence). The CDR3 is 16 residues long. Here the CDR3 DNA reads TGTGCCAGCAGCTTAAAGGCGGCCCCCCATAACTATGGCTACACCTTC. Its translation is CASSLKAAPHNYGYTF.